The 28 T cell receptor beta chains presented below share a single source sample, sequenced in a study of blood T cell repertoires in COVID-19 (dated by TCRdb to 2018 to 2021). Library generation was performed with the immunoSEQ multiplex PCR assay. TCRdb mirrors the immuneACCESS table, restricted to in-frame sequences. Some clones are absent from its copies; in checked studies, under half trace to an unresolved V gene, and the reason for the others is unknown. This sample is represented by hundreds of thousands of clones; around 87% of them were singletons. 2% to 2.5% of the sample goes to the ten largest clones. The specimen was peripheral blood. The origin of the receptors is a woman aged 55-69 years with COVID-19, enrolled during active disease.

This chain uses TRBV7-3 with TRBJ1-2; D possibly corresponds to TRBD1 (6 bases). CDR1 and CDR2 from the germline V gene are SGHTA and FQGTGA. This CDR3 is 14 amino acids long. V shed 3 bases and J shed 1 base, with 9 bases lying between them. The CDR3 sequence: CASSFGRGNYGYTF. The CDR3 bases are TGTGCCAGCAGCTTCGGCAGGGGTAACTATGGCTACACCTTC. The full variable domain, its missing parts supplied by reference TRBV7-3 and TRBJ1-2, is GAGVSQTPSNKVTEKGKYVELRCDPISGHTALYWYRQSLGQGPEFLIYFQGTGAADDSGLPNDRFFAVRPEGSVSTLKIQRTERGDSAVYLCASSFGRGNYGYTFGSGTRLTVV.

This chain joins TRBV2 and TRBJ2-7; TRBD2 might be the D (6 bases). The germline CDR1 and CDR2 sequences are SNHLY and FYNNEI. V dropped 10 bases and J dropped 0 bases, with 16 bases sitting between them. The CDR3 sequence is 14 residues long. CDR3 in DNA: TGTGCCACCGACCGGGACTTGGGCTCCTACGAGCAGTACTTC. It specifies CATDRDLGSYEQYF.

The chain joins TRBV3-1 (or the pseudogene TRBV3-2) to TRBJ2-2, with D unresolved. The V end was cut by 5 bases, the J end by 6 bases, with 13 bases between. CDR1 and CDR2 (germline): LGHDT, YNNKEL (reference sequence). The CDR3 length is 14 residues. The CDR3 sequence is CASSSTAVPGELFF. The DNA of the CDR3 is TGTGCCAGCAGCTCGACCGCGGTCCCCGGGGAGCTGTTTTTT.

In its sample, this clone was seen a few times. The CDR3 sequence: CASRENGNTIYF. For the CDR3, the DNA is TGTGCCAGCAGGGAGAATGGAAACACCATATATTTT. The chain uses TRBV2 and TRBJ1-3; D call uncertain. Germline V gives CDR1 SNHLY, CDR2 FYNNEI. CDR3 length: 12 amino acids. V was cut by 6 bases and J by 3 bases, with 6 bases left in between.

The J gene is TRBJ2-1, the V gene TRBV5-1, with 12 bases lining up with TRBD2. J gave up 10 bases and V 0 bases, and 8 bases lay outside the gene matches. The CDR3 consists of 16 residues. CDR1 is SGHRS, CDR2 YFSETQ, per germline. CDR3 sequence: CASSLASGGAYREQFF. The CDR3 coding sequence is TGCGCCAGCAGCTTGGCTAGCGGGGGGGCCTATAGGGAGCAGTTCTTC.

The chain couples TRBV7-2 to TRBJ1-1; the match to TRBD1 covers 7 bases. The germline V gene encodes CDR1 SGHTA and CDR2 FQGNSA. The CDR3 sequence is 14 residues long. After removal of 5 bases from V and 4 bases from J, the junction contained 7 bases not matched to a gene. The CDR3 coding sequence is TGTGCCAGCAGCCTTACAGGGGCGAGCACTGAAGCTTTCTTT. Its protein is CASSLTGASTEAFF.

This chain links TRBV27 with TRBJ2-1; D perhaps matches TRBD1 (6 bases). V dropped 6 bases and J dropped 6 bases, with 12 bases sitting between them. Germline-derived CDR1 and CDR2 are MNHEY and SMNVEV (reference sequence). The CDR3 contains 13 residues. The CDR3 here is CASSRDTFNEQFF. The CDR3, as DNA: TGTGCCAGCAGCCGGGACACCTTCAATGAGCAGTTCTTC.

The chain recombines TRBV15 with TRBJ1-6; 7 bases match TRBD1. The CDR3 length is 14 residues. The germline gives CDR1 LNHNV, CDR2 YYDKDF (reference sequence). The junction had 7 bases not matched to a gene; V was cut back by 8 bases and J by 6 bases. CDR3 protein: CATHRGWVNSPLHF. The CDR3 bases are TGTGCCACCCACAGGGGTTGGGTTAATTCACCCCTCCACTTT.

The chain combines TRBV4-1 with TRBJ2-7; 7 bases match TRBD1. From germline, CDR1 is MGHRA and CDR2 YSYEKL. The CDR3 extends over 17 amino acids. With 0 bases clipped from V and 5 bases from J, the junction kept 13 bases outside the gene matches. In nucleotides, the CDR3 is TGCGCCAGCAGCCAAGATTCTGGCAGGGGGTTGAGGGACGAGCAGTACTTC. This codes for CASSQDSGRGLRDEQYF.

This chain connects TRBV5-1 to TRBJ1-3; D might be TRBD1 (5 bases). Trimming left V 3 bases short and J 0 bases short, with 10 bases between. The CDR3 is 15 amino acids. The V gene's germline CDR1 is SGHRS and CDR2 YFSETQ. In DNA, the CDR3 is TGCGCCAGCAGCTCGGACACGAACTCTGGAAACACCATATATTTT. Translating gives CASSSDTNSGNTIYF.

V usage is TRBV9 and J usage is TRBJ1-3, with TRBD1 matching over 7 bases. The germline gives CDR1 SGDLS, CDR2 YYNGEE. The CDR3 has 16 residues. V lost 3 bases to trimming and J lost 0 bases; unmatched junction nucleotides: 6. The DNA for the CDR3 is TGTGCCAGCAGCGCGGGACAGATTAACTCTGGAAACACCATATATTTT. This translates into CASSAGQINSGNTIYF.

The chain recombines TRBV6-1 with TRBJ1-2; D is unresolved. Germline V CDR1 and CDR2: MNHNS, SASEGT. V dropped 1 base and J dropped 13 bases, with 10 bases sitting between them. The CDR3 consists of 11 residues. CDR3 sequence: CASSEVSLLTF. CDR3 nucleotide sequence: TGTGCCAGCAGTGAAGTAAGTTTACTCACCTTC.

V gene TRBV18 combines with J gene TRBJ2-5, with 10 bases matching TRBD2. V shed 1 base and J 5 bases; nucleotides not matched to a gene: 4. CDR3 length equals 15 residues. The V gene's germline CDR1 is KGHSH and CDR2 LQKENI. The DNA of the CDR3 is TGTGCCAGCTCACCACAACTAGCGGGGCGTGAGACCCAGTACTTC. Its protein is CASSPQLAGRETQYF.

V usage is TRBV9 and J usage is TRBJ1-3; TRBD1 aligns across 11 bases. Per the germline V gene, CDR1 is SGDLS and CDR2 is YYNGEE. The CDR3 length is 17 residues. The V segment lost 4 bases and the J segment 4 bases; nucleotides outside the gene matches: 10. Here the CDR3 reads CASSFGTGGFEGNTIYF. In DNA, the CDR3 is TGTGCCAGCAGCTTCGGGACAGGGGGATTTGAGGGAAACACCATATATTTT. Looking up the rest from reference TRBV9 and TRBJ1-3 gives the full variable domain: DSGVTQTPKHLITATGQRVTLRCSPRSGDLSVYWYQQSLDQGLQFLIQYYNGEERAKGNILERFSAQQFPDLHSELNLSSLELGDSALYFCASSFGTGGFEGNTIYFGEGSWLTVV.

V and J are TRBV2 and TRBJ2-2; 14 nucleotides line up with TRBD2. Germline values: CDR1 SNHLY, CDR2 FYNNEI. The V gene end was trimmed by 6 bases and the J gene end by 3 bases; junction bases not matched to a gene: 3. This CDR3 region has 16 residues. This CDR3 is CASRGLAGGDTGELFF. CDR3 nucleotides: TGTGCCAGCAGAGGACTAGCGGGGGGAGACACCGGGGAGCTGTTTTTT.

The V and J genes are TRBV4-1 and TRBJ2-5; D is unresolved. Germline V lookup: CDR1 MGHRA, CDR2 YSYEKL. The CDR3 loop spans 15 amino acids. Deletions cut 0 bases from V and 4 bases from J, with 12 bases between. The CDR3 here is CASSQEPFRVETQYF. DNA of the CDR3: TGCGCCAGCAGCCAAGAACCGTTTCGGGTAGAGACCCAGTACTTC.

This clone was seen a few times. The CDR3 reads CASSLGGVNQPQHF. DNA of the CDR3: TGTGCCAGCAGCCTGGGGGGTGTCAATCAGCCCCAGCATTTT. The chain is built from TRBV6-6 and TRBJ1-5, with D possibly being TRBD1 (5 bases). V was clipped by 6 bases and J by 3 bases, with 12 bases between them. Germline CDR1 is MNHNY and CDR2 is SVGAGI (reference sequence). The CDR3 has 14 residues.

This clone was seen more than once but under ten times. This sequence joins TRBV12-3 or TRBV12-4 and TRBJ2-1; 8 bases agree with TRBD2. With 8 bases clipped from V and 4 bases from J, the junction kept 1 base outside the gene matches. This CDR3 has 12 residues. The CDR3 spells CASRGGYNEQFF. Here the CDR3 DNA reads TGTGCCAGCCGGGGGGGGTACAATGAGCAGTTCTTC.

The V gene is TRBV28, the J gene TRBJ2-2; D ambiguous. V was trimmed by 7 bases and J by 5 bases, leaving 8 bases between them. The CDR3 runs to 12 residues. Germline V gene sequence: CDR1 MDHEN, CDR2 SYDVKM. CDR3 sequence (DNA): TGTGCCAGCACGCATCGGACCGGGGAGCTGTTTTTT. Amino acids: CASTHRTGELFF.

The chain recombines TRBV6-1 with TRBJ1-2, with no clear D. The ends were cut back, 3 bases at V and 4 bases at J, with 12 bases in the middle. CDR3 length: 14 residues. In germline, CDR1 is MNHNS, CDR2 SASEGT. The DNA for the CDR3 is TGTGCCAGCAGTGACCGGGGTATAGTCTATGGCTACACCTTC. Encoded protein: CASSDRGIVYGYTF.

The chain joins TRBV7-3 to TRBJ1-1; 12 bases are shared with TRBD1. Per the germline V gene, CDR1 is SGHTA and CDR2 is FQGTGA. V shed 3 bases and J 8 bases; nucleotides not matched to a gene: 10. This CDR3 is built from 16 residues. The chain's CDR3 is CASSFTGTGGPAEAFF. The DNA for the CDR3 is TGTGCCAGCAGCTTCACCGGGACAGGGGGCCCGGCGGAAGCTTTCTTT.

J is TRBJ1-5 and V is TRBV19, with 10 nucleotides matching TRBD1. The V segment lost 7 bases and the J segment 2 bases; nucleotides outside the gene matches: 11. CDR1 is LNHDA, CDR2 SQIVND, per germline (reference sequence). This CDR3 has 17 residues. As DNA, the CDR3 is TGTGCCAGTAAGCCCGTGGAGACAGGGGGCGGCAATCAGCCCCAGCATTTT. Translating gives CASKPVETGGGNQPQHF.

The chain is built from TRBV3-1 (or the pseudogene TRBV3-2) and TRBJ2-7; possible D gene TRBD1, 7 bases. Per germline, CDR1 LGHDT and CDR2 YNNKEL (reference sequence). V was cut by 0 bases and J by 3 bases, with 18 bases left in between. There are 17 residues in the CDR3. CDR3 coding DNA: TGTGCCAGCAGCCAAGAGACGGGACAGACAGCGGGCTACGAGCAGTACTTC. Encoded protein: CASSQETGQTAGYEQYF.

In this sample, this clone turned up a few times. The chain has TRBV5-1 and TRBJ2-1; 10 bases are a match to TRBD2. Per germline, CDR1 SGHRS and CDR2 YFSETQ. This CDR3 has 16 residues. V was pared by 3 bases and J by 8 bases, with 11 bases of the junction left unmatched. CDR3 amino acids: CASSSGRAGGFDEQFF. CDR3 nucleotide sequence: TGCGCCAGCAGCTCCGGGAGAGCGGGGGGGTTCGATGAGCAGTTCTTC.

This clone was detected only once. This rearrangement joins TRBV3-1 (or the pseudogene TRBV3-2) to TRBJ2-6; 11 nucleotides match TRBD1. V shed 4 bases, J shed 1 base, and the junction held 6 bases outside the gene matches. This CDR3 is 18 amino acids long. Germline CDR1 and CDR2: LGHDT and YNNKEL (reference sequence). CDR3 protein: CASSPPGQGVSGANVLTF. CDR3 bases: TGTGCCAGCAGCCCTCCGGGACAGGGGGTATCTGGGGCCAACGTCCTGACTTTC.

The chain links TRBV4-1 to TRBJ2-3, with a possible D match to TRBD2 (5 bases). The CDR3 covers 15 residues. Germline values: CDR1 MGHRA, CDR2 YSYEKL. Trimming shortened V by 0 bases and J by 4 bases, and 11 bases separated the two germline ends. CDR3 sequence reads: CASSQEGPGADTQYF. CDR3 sequence (DNA): TGCGCCAGCAGCCAAGAAGGCCCCGGGGCAGATACGCAGTATTTT.

As to this clone: Other nucleotide sequences from this sample produce the same CDR3. In DNA, the CDR3 is TGTGCCAGCAGTGAACAGGGGAATGAGCAGTTCTTC. Its protein product is CASSEQGNEQFF. This chain joins TRBV6-1 and TRBJ2-1; a weak D match, TRBD1 (6 bases). The V end was cut by 2 bases, the J end by 7 bases, with 6 bases between. Germline-derived CDR1 and CDR2 are MNHNS and SASEGT. The CDR3 totals 12 residues.

The chain recombines TRBV28 with TRBJ1-1; TRBD1 matches at 7 bases. CDR1 MDHEN and CDR2 SYDVKM come from the germline V gene. This CDR3 region has 13 residues. The CDR3 is CAFSGGSNTEAFF. CDR3 nucleotide sequence: TGTGCTTTTTCAGGGGGGTCGAACACTGAAGCTTTCTTT. The variable domain in full, with the rest retrieved from reference TRBV28 and TRBJ1-1, is DVKVTQSSRYLVKRTGEKVFLECVQDMDHENMFWYRQDPGLGLRLIYFSYDVKMKEKGDIPEGYSVSREKKERFSLILESASTNQTSMYLCAFSGGSNTEAFFGQGTRLTVV.